This T cell receptor beta chain was obtained from a study of blood T cell repertoires in COVID-19. Background on the study: Sample material is recorded as cDNA or gDNA derived from T cells, B-cell-depleted T cells, or PBMCs.

This CDR3 is 16 amino acids long. V lost 0 bases and J 6 bases, leaving 15 bases between the germline ends. CDR1 and CDR2 (germline): LNHNV, YYDKDF (reference sequence). The assay was immunoSEQ multiplex PCR, and TCRdb's table has in-frame clones only and misses some. The sample contains some 200,000 clones, 80% to 90% of which appear only once. Sequencing was performed on PBMCs or T cells enriched from blood (not recorded which). This clonotype was sampled from a woman between 18 and 30 years old in a cohort exposed to, infected with or recovered from COVID-19 (not recorded which). V and J are TRBV15 and TRBJ2-1; D remains ambiguous. The CDR3 nucleotides are TGTGCCACCAGCAGAGATCGTGTTTCGCTACGCAATGAGCAGTTCTTC. Amino acid sequence: CATSRDRVSLRNEQFF.